This T cell receptor (beta chain) emerged from a study of OX40 agonist ivuxolimab in advanced cancers. Across the study: The study reported partial responses in three patients: one hepatocellular carcinoma, two cutaneous melanoma.

To note about this clone: Its antigen is as yet unknown.

Notes on the study in general: Certain nonresponders additionally had low normalized T-cell clonal expansion. Averaging showed that CD8+ T cells had more expanded clones than CD4+ did.

Method: immunoSEQ multiplex PCR; TCRdb's copy keeps in-frame clones and lacks some. The sample lists about 35,000 clones; around 80% were seen once. This clonotype was sampled from an adult with an advanced solid tumor such as melanoma, head and neck, liver or kidney cancer. This specimen consisted of CD4+ or CD8+ T cells sorted from blood, obtained in a trial of the OX40 agonist ivuxolimab.

The CDR3 DNA is TGTGCCAGCAGCTTAGGCAGGGGGGGGCTCTACAATGAGCAGTTCTTC. Residues: CASSLGRGGLYNEQFF. The chain carries TRBV11-2 and TRBJ2-1; the D gene could be TRBD1 or TRBD2 (7 bases each). Germline V gives CDR1 SGHAT, CDR2 FQNNGV. CDR3 length equals 16 residues. V gave up 1 base and J gave up 3 bases, with 13 bases separating them.